The T cell receptor (beta chain) under discussion was sequenced for a study of T cells in Graves' hyperthyroidism and ophthalmopathy. The table lists this clonotype with many counts. RNA transcripts gave rise to amplified TCR beta CDR3 regions. An initial round of RT-PCR targeting the TCR CDR3 relied on the HTBI primer set. TCRdb independently ran MiXCR on the multiplex PCR reads; one entry per CDR3 protein. The table records around 500,000 distinct CDR3 sequences, approximately 15% of them present only once. Germline loops: CDR1 DFQATT, CDR2 SNEGSKA (reference sequence). V dropped 2 bases and J dropped 7; count of bases not matched to a gene: 12. CDR3 length equals 15 residues.

The sample comprised blood. The chain recombines TRBV20-1 with TRBJ2-7; TRBD2 matches at 9 bases. This clonotype was obtained from a middle-aged woman with Graves' hyperthyroidism. CDR3 protein: CSARTPASGIEEQYF. The CDR3 DNA follows: TGCAGTGCTAGAACCCCTGCTAGCGGGATCGAAGAGCAGTACTTC.